This entry lists 2 T cell receptor beta chains sequenced from one sample in a study of blood T cell repertoires in COVID-19. Using immunoSEQ multiplex PCR, the repertoire was profiled, and TCRdb retains in-frame clones only, with some absent. The sample carries about 200,000 clones, 70% to 90% recorded once. Sequencing was performed on peripheral blood. Receptor source: an elderly woman with acute or convalescent COVID-19.

This chain connects TRBV11-3 to TRBJ1-1; tentative D call: TRBD1 (6 bases). CDR1 SGHNT and CDR2 YENEEA come from the germline V gene. This CDR3 is built from 14 residues. Trimming removed 5 bases from V and 5 bases from J, with 15 bases in between. CDR3 protein: CASSARGTSTEAFF. CDR3 nucleotide sequence: TGTGCCAGCAGCGCTAGAGGGACATCGACTGAAGCTTTCTTT.

This clone was picked up one time. The chain joins TRBV9 to TRBJ1-2; D is unresolved. Germline CDR1 reads SGDLS; CDR2 reads YYNGEE. CDR3 length: 15 amino acids. Trimming took 0 bases from V and 6 from J, leaving 15 bases between them. As DNA, the CDR3 is TGTGCCAGCAGCGTAGCCCTCGGGAGGGCCCATGGCTACACCTTC. Translation: CASSVALGRAHGYTF.